The entry below describes one T cell receptor (beta chain). This clone was picked up many times. The antigen it recognizes is unknown. From the germline J gene comes the end of the CDR3, since the read stops 3 residues before it. These data are taken from a study of T cell clonality in common variable immunodeficiency (dated by TCRdb to between 2015 and 2017). Most CVID patients and most healthy controls were of Caucasian heritage. From each donor, 5 to 8 ml of heparinized peripheral whole blood was collected. Genomic DNA from adults with common variable immune deficiency (CVID) and from healthy adult controls was used to sequence TCRbeta CDR3 repertoires. A total of some 22 healthy adult volunteers (around 12 female and ten or so male; age range about 23 to 75 years, mean age about 31) were included in the control group. Diluted blood was subjected to density centrifugation over Hypaque 1077 or Ficoll-Paque for isolation of peripheral blood mononuclear cells. Genomic DNA was obtained from unsorted mononuclear cells through either Qiagen column purification or a centrifugation-based method.

For sequencing, equivalent amounts of genomic DNA were input from CVID and control samples. For every sample, a 60 bp segment covering the rearranged TCRbeta CDR3 region was amplified and then sequenced. TCRbeta amplification used the immunoSEQ assay, a bias-corrected multiplex PCR with high-throughput sequencing. In the original analysis: Every unique nucleotide sequence counted as a clone and was annotated with V, D and J genes, copy number and frequency. Sequences were labeled productive if in frame, and non-productive if out of frame or containing stop codons. As previously described, clonality was computed from Shannon's entropy. Mean CDR3 Kyte-Doolittle hydropathy was derived from the predicted amino acid sequences of productive clones. Scaled V gene usage was hierarchically clustered using Manhattan distance and complete linkage with the R hclust function. Sharing of clones by CDR3 amino acid sequence was evaluated through resampling of 12 repertoires per group over 100 rounds. The repertoires were searched for over 55 published EBV-specific and some 250 published CMV-specific TCRbeta sequences. Two CVID samples yielding fewer than 10,000 sequences were excluded from analysis, leaving approximately 40 CVID repertoires. Not all clones reach the TCRdb copy of this immuneACCESS table, which keeps in-frame sequences only. Checked studies attribute under half of the gap to unresolved V genes and leave the rest unexplained. V and J calls and clone size are given by that table; D and trimming were obtained from the DNA. Here the sample lists under 65,000 clones, none seen once only. Clones ranked in the top ten supply around 0.84% of the sample.

The germline V gene provides CDR1 MNHNS and CDR2 SASEGT. Trimming costs V 0 bases and J 7 bases, and their ends lie 11 bases apart. Inclusive of the bounding cysteine and phenylalanine, the CDR3 is 14 residues long. The DNA shown is the part of the CDR3 that was read: 33 bases, in frame from base 1. On the study overall, not on this receptor specifically: It was noted by the authors that sequencing of the repertoires of T cell subpopulations would be needed to clarify the cause of the increased clonality in CVID. Compared with healthy controls, CVID subjects showed increased TCRbeta clonality (t-test p = 0.018), a feature most characteristic of about a third of subjects. Differences among patients in the CVID cohort limited the correlations between repertoire features and clinical complications. CVID TCRbeta sequences were reported to have fewer deletions and N-nucleotide insertions and to lack highly modified clones with 13 or more V deletions. CVID subjects shared fewer TCRbeta clones with each other than healthy controls did (p < 0.0001). Although equal DNA input was used, an average of approximately 82,000 unique sequences per sample was obtained for controls, compared with about 30,000 for CVID samples.

The sequenced material came from peripheral blood mononuclear cells. This sequence originates from a person aged 18 to 69 in good health. The rearranged segments are TRBV6-1 and TRBJ2-3; a confident D gene designation cannot be given. The CDR3 DNA, read in part, is TGTGCCAGCAGTGAAGCGCCTGCGCGCTATACG. Translated, this gives CASSEAPARYT. The CDR3 in its entirety is CASSEAPARYTQYF.